This T cell receptor (beta chain) is from a study of CD8+ T cells in alopecia areata. In each case, RNA was isolated and then reverse transcribed into cDNA as the sequencing template. TCRdb's copy holds only in-frame clones and misses some; the assay was immunoSEQ multiplex PCR. Among roughly 150,000 clones listed, 62% were seen once. The CDR3 covers 15 residues. The V and J ends lost 1 base and 0 bases respectively, with 7 bases between them. From germline, CDR1 is MNHNY and CDR2 SVGAGI (reference sequence). The clonotype was recovered from a human donor in good health. The chain couples TRBV6-6 to TRBJ2-1; TRBD2 might be the D (5 bases). The source material was CD8+ T cells sorted from blood. The DNA for the CDR3 is TGTGCCAGCAGTTACTTAGGGAGCTCCTACAATGAGCAGTTCTTC. Its protein product is CASSYLGSSYNEQFF.